What follows describes a single T cell receptor (beta chain). These data come from a study of T cell responses to AZD1222 COVID-19 vaccine. Germline CDR1 SGHDN, CDR2 FVKESK. With 10 bases clipped from V and 4 bases from J, the junction kept 6 bases outside the gene matches. The CDR3 spans 13 residues. Sequencing was performed with immunoSEQ multiplex PCR; in TCRdb, only in-frame clones are kept and a portion is missing. The sample consists of some 150,000 clones, 90% of them appearing once. Sequences were derived from peripheral blood, sampled on day 0 of AZD1222 vaccination. This rearrangement joins TRBV14 to TRBJ2-2; the match to TRBD1 covers 7 bases. This receptor was taken from an adult in good health. CDR3 region: CATRQGSTGELFF. As DNA, the CDR3 is TGTGCCACCAGACAGGGTAGCACCGGGGAGCTGTTTTTT.